These T cell receptor beta chains were read from a single sample in a study of control samples from healthy donors and cancer patients. Repertoires were generated with immunoSEQ multiplex PCR, while TCRdb's copy carries only in-frame clones and drops some. The data show under 150,000 clones, around 88% seen once. The sample taken for sequencing was blood. The receptors originated from a middle-aged man in good health. Both conserved end residues are part of each CDR3. Each record gives: CDR3 DNA, CDR3 protein, D gene, clone size, J gene, V gene. The D gene is left open where the match is weak. Some rows have no size entry. The others give once, few or many, or a class for an expanded clone.

TGTGCCAGCGGCGGTCGGGGAGGCACAGATACGCAGTATTTT,CASGGRGGTDTQYF,-,-,TRBJ2-3,TRBV6-5
TGTGCCAGCAGCAATGGAGGACCTGGACAGGGGGACGAGCAGTACTTC,CASSNGGPGQGDEQYF,-,few,TRBJ2-7,TRBV21-1
TGTGCCAGCACCCGGGGAAACCGGGGGGGCGAAGAGACCCAGTACTTC,CASTRGNRGGEETQYF,TRBD2,-,TRBJ2-5,TRBV5-8
TGTGCCAGCAGCCCCCCTGGGACTAGCGGGGGAAACACAGATACGCAGTATTTT,CASSPPGTSGGNTDTQYF,TRBD2,-,TRBJ2-3,TRBV5-4
TGTGCCAGTAGTATAGGGGGGACGGCCTACGAGCAGTACTTC,CASSIGGTAYEQYF,-,-,TRBJ2-7,TRBV19
TGCAGTGCTAGTATGGAGGGGCTGAACACTGAAGCTTTCTTT,CSASMEGLNTEAFF,-,-,TRBJ1-1,TRBV20-1
TGTGCCAGCAGTGAAGGGACCCTTCAGCCCCAGCATTTT,CASSEGTLQPQHF,-,few,TRBJ1-5,TRBV2
TGTGCCAGCAAACTCAACAGCGGACCCTATGGCTACACCTTC,CASKLNSGPYGYTF,-,once,TRBJ1-2,TRBV7-9
TGTGCCAGCAAGTGGGACGGGAACACTGAAGCTTTCTTT,CASKWDGNTEAFF,-,few,TRBJ1-1,TRBV3-1/TRBV3-2
TGTGCCAGCAGTGGGGGGTACGAGCAGTACTTC,CASSGGYEQYF,-,-,TRBJ2-7,TRBV2
TGTGCCAGCAGCTCCTTCACTCTAGCGGGGGGACCCGAGCAGTACTTC,CASSSFTLAGGPEQYF,TRBD2,-,TRBJ2-7,TRBV13
TGCGCCAGCAGTACGCTGGGACAGGGGGCCTCTGGGGCCAACGTCCTGACTTTC,CASSTLGQGASGANVLTF,TRBD1,once,TRBJ2-6,TRBV5-1
TGCGCCAGCAGCCAGGGACAGGGGGGTGAGCAGTACTTC,CASSQGQGGEQYF,TRBD1,-,TRBJ2-7,TRBV4-1
TGTGCCAGCAGCCAAGATCGGGTCAGAATGAACACTGAAGCTTTCTTT,CASSQDRVRMNTEAFF,-,-,TRBJ1-1,TRBV14
TGTGCCAGCAGCCCACGCAGGGGGGGCACCGGGGAGCTGTTTTTT,CASSPRRGGTGELFF,-,-,TRBJ2-2,TRBV6-5
TGCAGTGCTAGTGGGCAGGCGGACTATGGCTACACCTTC,CSASGQADYGYTF,-,-,TRBJ1-2,TRBV20-1
TGTGCCATCAGTGATGGCAGGTATGGCTACACCTTC,CAISDGRYGYTF,-,-,TRBJ1-2,TRBV10-3
TGTGCCAGCAGCACCAGGGACTATAATTCACCCCTCCACTTT,CASSTRDYNSPLHF,-,-,TRBJ1-6,TRBV9
TGTGCCTGGAGTTCTCACGGATCCAGCCTTAGCAATCAGCCCCAGCATTTT,CAWSSHGSSLSNQPQHF,-,-,TRBJ1-5,TRBV30
TGTGCCTGGATTCGACAGGGGGCGAGTGGAAACACCATATATTTT,CAWIRQGASGNTIYF,TRBD1,once,TRBJ1-3,TRBV30
TGCGCCAGCAGCCCGCGTAGCTCCTATAATTCACCCCTCCACTTT,CASSPRSSYNSPLHF,-,-,TRBJ1-6,TRBV5-1
TGTGCCAGCAGCCAAACTCAGGAAGAAGCTTTCTTT,CASSQTQEEAFF,-,few,TRBJ1-1,TRBV3-1/TRBV3-2
TGTGCCAGCAGCTCCCTTGAGGGCGGGGGGGCCAGACAATACGAGCAGTACTTC,CASSSLEGGGARQYEQYF,TRBD2,-,TRBJ2-7,TRBV5-4
TGTGCCAGCAGCCCCGGACAGAATGAGCAGTTCTTC,CASSPGQNEQFF,-,-,TRBJ2-1,TRBV7-9
TGCGCCAGCAGCCAAGAGAGCCGATTGAACACTGAAGCTTTCTTT,CASSQESRLNTEAFF,-,-,TRBJ1-1,TRBV4-3
TGTGCCAGCAGCCAAGAGACCACGAACACTGAAGCTTTCTTT,CASSQETTNTEAFF,-,few,TRBJ1-1,TRBV16
TGTGCCAGCAGACGGACGAATGAAAAACTGTTTTTT,CASRRTNEKLFF,-,-,TRBJ1-4,TRBV13
TGTGCCTGGTCCCACGCGGGGGGGCGCTACGAGCAGTACTTC,CAWSHAGGRYEQYF,TRBD2,-,TRBJ2-7,TRBV30
TGCAGCGTATTAAGGGTGCAGTACTTC,CSVLRVQYF,-,-,TRBJ2-7,TRBV29-1
TGTGCCAGCAGCTCACAGGGAAACACCATATATTTT,CASSSQGNTIYF,-,-,TRBJ1-3,TRBV5-8
TGTGCCAGCAGCAGAGACCGGCGGACTGAAGCTTTCTTT,CASSRDRRTEAFF,-,once,TRBJ1-1,TRBV11-2
TGTGCCAGCAGCTTGACGGACAGGCCTATTTCACCCCTCCACTTT,CASSLTDRPISPLHF,TRBD1,-,TRBJ1-6,TRBV5-6
TGTGCCAGCAGTTACCGGGCAGGGGGCATCTACGAGCAGTACTTC,CASSYRAGGIYEQYF,TRBD1,-,TRBJ2-7,TRBV6-5
TGCGCCAGCAGTGAGGGCAGGGGTGCTTCCTACGAGCAGTACTTC,CASSEGRGASYEQYF,-,few,TRBJ2-7,TRBV10-1
TGTGCCAGCACCCTGGAAGGGGGTGGGTATGGCTACACCTTC,CASTLEGGGYGYTF,-,-,TRBJ1-2,TRBV6-6
TGTGCCAGCAGTTACTCGAATTCTGGCACCGGGGAGCTGTTTTTT,CASSYSNSGTGELFF,-,few,TRBJ2-2,TRBV6-5
TGTGCCAGCAGCCGGCTAGCGGTGGCCAATGAGCAGTTCTTC,CASSRLAVANEQFF,TRBD2,-,TRBJ2-1,TRBV3-1/TRBV3-2